The 11 T cell receptor beta chains in this list originate from one sample, sequenced in a study of T-cell reconstitution after alpha-beta-depleted transplantation in children. Unique molecular identifiers tagged the TCRbeta library. TCRdb analysed the PCR reads with MiXCR anew, one entry per CDR3 protein. This table holds roughly 610,000 distinct CDR3 sequences, roughly a tenth found once. The source was PBMCs from the stem cell graft donor, collected from the stem cell graft. These receptors all stem from a human donor who donated a stem cell graft to a child with acute myeloid leukemia.

The chain is built from TRBV3-1 and TRBJ1-2, with D possibly matching TRBD1 (6 bases). The CDR3 consists of 14 residues. CDR1 LGHDT and CDR2 YNNKEL come from the germline V gene (reference sequence). V dropped 3 bases and J dropped 4 bases, with 12 bases sitting between them. The CDR3 DNA is TGTGCCAGCAGCCAGGAAACAGGGTCCTATGGCTACACCTTC. The encoded protein is CASSQETGSYGYTF.

At least ten counts were recorded for this clonotype. The rearrangement uses TRBV7-9 and TRBJ2-2; no firm D call. This CDR3 has 12 residues. The germline V and J ends were trimmed by 7 bases and 2 bases, with 5 bases remaining between them. CDR1 SEHNR and CDR2 FQNEAQ come from the germline V gene (reference sequence). Here the CDR3 reads CASTPNTGELFF. The CDR3 DNA is TGTGCCAGCACCCCTAACACCGGGGAGCTGTTTTTT.

This clonotype has ten or more counts. The rearrangement joins TRBV20-1 to TRBJ2-7; unclear D gene. Germline values: CDR1 DFQATT, CDR2 SNEGSKA (reference sequence). The CDR3 loop spans 9 amino acids. Trimming took off 6 bases at V and 5 bases at J, with 5 bases between the two ends. Here the CDR3 reads CSATDEQYF. DNA for the CDR3: TGCAGTGCGACGGACGAGCAGTACTTC.

This chain links TRBV15 with TRBJ2-7, with 9 bases aligning to TRBD2. Germline values: CDR1 LNHNV, CDR2 YYDKDF (reference sequence). V dropped 0 bases and J dropped 3; count of bases not matched to a gene: 18. This CDR3 spans 20 amino acids. The CDR3 sequence is CATSRDRIGTSLHSGYEQYF. In DNA, the CDR3 is TGTGCCACCAGCAGAGATCGGATAGGGACTAGCCTACATTCTGGCTACGAGCAGTACTTC.

In its sample, this clonotype was seen a few times. This sequence joins TRBV9 and TRBJ2-7; D is possibly TRBD1 (7 bases). Germline values: CDR1 SGDLS, CDR2 YYNGEE. The V gene lost 0 bases and the J gene lost 4 bases, with 14 bases spanning the gap. This CDR3 has 15 residues. This CDR3 reads CASSVGPQGGYEQYF. DNA for the CDR3: TGTGCCAGCAGCGTAGGCCCCCAGGGGGGTTACGAGCAGTACTTC.

The sample holds a few counts of this clonotype. The rearrangement joins TRBV6-2 or TRBV6-3 to TRBJ2-3, with a possible D match to TRBD1 (5 bases). Germline lookup yields CDR1 MNHEY and CDR2 SVGEGT. This CDR3 is 15 amino acids long. With 1 base removed from V and 1 base from J, the gap between germline ends came to 9 bases. This CDR3 is CASSYFRVRTDTQYF. The CDR3 DNA reads as TGTGCCAGCAGTTACTTCAGGGTTCGCACAGATACGCAGTATTTT.

The sample holds a few counts of this clonotype. The J gene is TRBJ2-3, the V gene TRBV13; 12 bases map to TRBD2. The junction had 30 bases not matched to a gene; V was cut back by 11 bases and J by 0 bases. The CDR3 is 23 residues long. CDR1 is PRHDT, CDR2 FYEKMQ, per germline (reference sequence). The CDR3 DNA sequence: TGTGCCGCTAGCGGGAGGGCCTTAAGTGGTTCGGGAACTGAGATCACTAGCACAGATACGCAGTATTTT. Its protein is CAASGRALSGSGTEITSTDTQYF.

This clonotype was seen a few times. V usage is TRBV29-1 and J usage is TRBJ1-1, with 9 bases matching TRBD1. This CDR3 contains 13 residues. Germline V lookup: CDR1 SQVTM, CDR2 ANQGSEA. Trimming at V came to 8 bases and at J to 3 bases, leaving 7 bases not matched to a gene. CDR3 nucleotide sequence: TGCAGCTATAGAAGGACAGGGGACACTGAAGCTTTCTTT. Translating it yields CSYRRTGDTEAFF.

This clonotype was picked up many times. This chain links TRBV7-8 with TRBJ2-3; 13 positions match TRBD2. V lost 5 bases and J lost 10; bases outside the gene matches: 9. CDR1 and CDR2 from the germline V gene are SGHVS and FQNEAQ. There are 15 residues in the CDR3. The CDR3 bases are TGTGCCAGCAGCCAAGGACTAGCGGGAGTTTCGGCGCAGTATTTT. Protein: CASSQGLAGVSAQYF. Combining the CDR3 with reference TRBV7-8 and TRBJ2-3 gives the whole variable domain GAGVSQSPRYKVAKRGQDVALRCDPISGHVSLFWYQQALGQGPEFLTYFQNEAQLDKSGLPSDRFFAERPEGSVSTLKIQRTQQEDSAVYLCASSQGLAGVSAQYFGPGTRLTVL.

This clonotype has just a few counts. The rearrangement links TRBV7-2 to TRBJ2-2, with 8 bases lining up with TRBD1. After removal of 8 bases from V and 1 base from J, the junction contained 6 bases not matched to a gene. Per the germline V gene, CDR1 is SGHTA and CDR2 is FQGNSA. This CDR3 has 15 residues. The CDR3 coding sequence is TGTGCCAGCCTTCGGGACAGGCAGAACACCGGGGAGCTGTTTTTT. This translates into CASLRDRQNTGELFF.

Only a few counts were recorded for this clonotype. The gene calls are TRBV12-3 or TRBV12-4 and TRBJ2-1, with 7 bases aligning to TRBD2. This CDR3 is 12 amino acids long. V dropped 6 bases and J dropped 7; count of bases not matched to a gene: 3. The CDR3 DNA reads as TGTGCCAGCAGGACTAGCACAAATGAGCAGTTCTTC. Translated: CASRTSTNEQFF.